These 14 T cell receptor beta chains were all obtained from the same sample, sequenced in a study of T-cell reconstitution after alpha-beta-depleted transplantation in children. Researchers prepared the TCRbeta library using unique molecular identifiers, the study reports. TCRdb itself ran the PCR reads through MiXCR, one entry per CDR3 protein. The sample holds approximately 300,000 distinct CDR3 sequences; approximately 10% are singletons and the top ten take 20% to 30%. The sample consisted of peripheral blood, taken 180 days after TCRalphabeta/CD19-depleted stem cell transplant. The receptors shown here come from a male patient under 10 years old who had a stem cell transplant for chronic granulomatous disease, so the T cells may come from the graft donor.

The sample holds many counts of this clonotype. V usage is TRBV20-1 and J usage is TRBJ2-1, with 8 bases that match TRBD1. The CDR3 contains 16 residues. V was pared by 1 base and J by 2 bases, with 7 bases of the junction left unmatched. The germline V gene encodes CDR1 DFQATT and CDR2 SNEGSKA (reference sequence). CDR3 DNA: TGCAGTGCTAGAGGTTTCGGACAGGGTCCCTACAATGAGCAGTTCTTC. As protein: CSARGFGQGPYNEQFF.

The table lists this clonotype with many counts. This sequence joins TRBV7-2 and TRBJ2-7; 8 positions match TRBD2. The CDR3 spans 14 residues. Germline values: CDR1 SGHTA, CDR2 FQGNSA. The ends lost 3 bases at V and 4 bases at J; junction bases unmatched: 5. CDR3 sequence: CASSLTSVSYEQYF. The CDR3 coding sequence is TGTGCCAGCAGCTTGACTAGCGTCAGTTACGAGCAGTACTTC.

This clonotype occurred many times. V usage is TRBV20-1 and J usage is TRBJ2-5; D is perhaps TRBD1 (6 bases). Per the germline V gene, CDR1 is DFQATT and CDR2 is SNEGSKA (reference sequence). V dropped 0 bases and J dropped 6 bases, with 14 bases sitting between them. The CDR3 covers 14 residues. In DNA form, the CDR3 reads TGCAGTGCTAGAGATGGGAACAGGGCCCAGACCCAGTACTTC. Translating it yields CSARDGNRAQTQYF.

In its sample, this clonotype was seen many times. V and J are TRBV7-3 and TRBJ2-3; D is unclear. The CDR3 sequence is 15 residues long. Germline V CDR1 and CDR2: SGHTA, FQGTGA. V dropped 5 bases and J dropped 3 bases, with 15 bases sitting between them. Here the CDR3 reads CASSPARSQTDTQYF. The CDR3, as DNA: TGTGCCAGCAGCCCGGCGCGGTCGCAGACAGATACGCAGTATTTT.

This clonotype appeared many times. The chain couples TRBV3-1 to TRBJ2-3; a weak D match, TRBD1 (5 bases). Trimming pared 4 bases from V and 2 bases from J, leaving 19 bases between. CDR3 length: 17 amino acids. Germline V gives CDR1 LGHDT, CDR2 YNNKEL (reference sequence). The CDR3 sequence: CASSLSPGFHPTDTQYF. The CDR3 region has the DNA TGTGCCAGCAGCCTTTCCCCAGGGTTTCATCCCACAGATACGCAGTATTTT.

This clonotype was seen many times. This rearrangement joins TRBV24-1 to TRBJ2-1; D perhaps matches TRBD2 (5 bases). Per germline, CDR1 KGHDR and CDR2 SFDVKD. Trimming pared 4 bases from V and 9 bases from J, leaving 12 bases between. The CDR3 extends over 13 amino acids. The CDR3 loop reads CATSDPLGGEQFF. Here the CDR3 DNA reads TGTGCCACCAGTGACCCACTAGGAGGTGAGCAGTTCTTC.

This clonotype has a count of ten or more. The chain employs TRBV29-1 and TRBJ2-7; tentatively, D is TRBD2 (6 bases). The ends were cut back, 1 base at V and 4 bases at J, with 11 bases in the middle. The V gene's germline CDR1 is SQVTM and CDR2 ANQGSEA. CDR3 size: 13 residues. The CDR3 region is CSVEGGSGYEQYF. For the CDR3, the DNA is TGCAGCGTTGAAGGTGGTAGCGGTTACGAGCAGTACTTC.

This clonotype was counted at least ten times. The J gene is TRBJ2-7, the V gene TRBV12-3 or TRBV12-4; 8 positions match TRBD1. Trimming at V came to 6 bases and at J to 0 bases, leaving 10 bases not matched to a gene. CDR3 length: 16 amino acids. This CDR3 is CASSPLPGTGSYEQYF. DNA of the CDR3: TGTGCCAGCAGCCCCCTACCGGGGACAGGCTCCTACGAGCAGTACTTC.

This clonotype was found many times. The V and J genes are TRBV5-5 and TRBJ2-7; 11 bases fit TRBD2. The V and J ends lost 3 bases and 2 bases, in that order; junction bases with no gene match: 7. Germline V gene sequence: CDR1 SGHKS, CDR2 YYEKEE (reference sequence). This CDR3 has 16 residues. This chain's CDR3 is CASSSRLAGKPYEQYF. The CDR3 DNA reads TGTGCCAGCAGCTCACGACTAGCGGGAAAACCCTACGAGCAGTACTTC.

This clonotype was observed at least ten times. The rearrangement joins TRBV5-1 to TRBJ1-1, with no clear D. Germline CDR1 reads SGHRS; CDR2 reads YFSETQ. This CDR3 spans 13 amino acids. The germline V and J ends were trimmed by 0 bases and 4 bases, with 7 bases remaining between them. DNA of the CDR3: TGCGCCAGCAGCTTGGGGCAGAGCACTGAAGCTTTCTTT. Translated, it gives CASSLGQSTEAFF.

Ten or more counts support this clonotype. The chain is built from TRBV5-6 and TRBJ1-5; 10 nucleotides line up with TRBD1. CDR1 and CDR2 from the germline V gene are SGHDT and YYEEEE. Trimming took 1 base from V and 4 from J; bases not matched to a gene: 8. This CDR3 is 17 amino acids long. The CDR3 DNA sequence: TGTGCCAGCAGCTTGTCCAGGGACAGGGGTTTTAATCAGCCCCAGCATTTT. As protein: CASSLSRDRGFNQPQHF.

This clonotype appeared many times. The genes are TRBV18 and TRBJ2-1; no clear D gene. CDR1 and CDR2 from the germline V gene are KGHSH and LQKENI. CDR3 size: 16 residues. Trimming pared 2 bases from V and 0 bases from J, leaving 11 bases between. As DNA, the CDR3 is TGTGCCAGCTCACCAATAATCCCGCGCTCCTACAATGAGCAGTTCTTC. Its translation: CASSPIIPRSYNEQFF.

This clonotype occurred many times. This sequence joins TRBV20-1 and TRBJ2-2; 12 bases align to TRBD2. The CDR3 is made up of 14 amino acids. V lost 2 bases and J lost 6; bases outside the gene matches: 1. From germline, CDR1 is DFQATT and CDR2 SNEGSKA (reference sequence). The CDR3 region is CSARSSGRAGELFF. The CDR3 DNA is TGCAGTGCTAGATCTAGCGGGAGGGCCGGGGAGCTGTTTTTT.

Ten or more counts support this clonotype. The chain has TRBV2 and TRBJ1-5; no clear D gene. V lost 1 base, J lost 3 bases, and 10 bases lay in between. Germline loops: CDR1 SNHLY, CDR2 FYNNEI. The CDR3 runs 15 residues. The CDR3 region has the DNA TGTGCCAGCAGTGAAGGCGGGAGTGCCAATCAGCCCCAGCATTTT. This sequence encodes CASSEGGSANQPQHF.